The clone carrying this T cell receptor beta chain was detected ten times or more. As yet, its antigen is unknown. At one boundary the junction diverges from the germline segment, which might be a read error. The CDR3 is made up of 13 amino acids. From germline, CDR1 is SGHVS and CDR2 FNYEAQ. These data come from a study of T cell repertoires in cytomegalovirus infection. For the study at large: Both recently identified HLA-C-restricted and well-studied HLA-B-restricted CMV epitopes were used in the study. Matching HLA type, along with CMV infection, was indicated by public TCR beta signatures.

Broader study findings: The ex vivo response was dominated by HLA-C-restricted CMV-specific TCR beta clonotypes. Summed public TCR beta family frequency identified CMV carriers bearing the relevant HLA.

MiXCR was run by TCRdb on the reads, yielding one entry per CDR3 protein. The sample consists of some 800,000 distinct CDR3 sequences, 25% to 30% of them appearing once. The origin of this receptor is a human donor in good health (CMV status not recorded). Some clones in this sample may be carry-over from other donors' samples. The V gene is TRBV7-6, the J gene TRBJ1-1; unclear D gene. Specimen: cultured CD8+ T cells from PBMCs, collected from culture after CMV antigen stimulation. The CDR3 loop is CASSLAQNTEAFF. DNA of the CDR3: TGTGCTAGCAGCTTAGCCCAGAACACTGAAGCTTTCTTT.